These 17 T cell receptor beta chains were all obtained from the same sample, sequenced in a study of patients and donors after allogeneic stem cell transplantation. TCRdb ran MiXCR on the RT-PCR reads and lists one entry per CDR3 protein. The table has some 230,000 distinct CDR3 sequences, 13% to 15% seen once; the top ten hold 11%. The sample comprised blood, either unsorted or a sorted T cell fraction (not recorded which). These receptors were collected from a human donor who was either an allogeneic HSCT recipient or a stem cell or donor lymphocyte infusion donor (not recorded which). It is not recorded whose cells these are; they may come from a transplant donor.

This clonotype was observed many times. This chain joins TRBV12-3 or TRBV12-4 and TRBJ1-1; D is uncertain. The germline V and J ends were trimmed by 7 bases and 4 bases, with 13 bases remaining between them. There are 13 residues in the CDR3. CDR3 DNA sequence: TGTGCCAGCAATTCGGAGGCTTCCACTGAAGCTTTCTTT. Protein product: CASNSEASTEAFF.

V and J are TRBV5-4 and TRBJ1-1, with TRBD1 as a possible D gene (5 bases). The CDR3 loop spans 14 amino acids. V was pared by 0 bases and J by 7 bases, with 13 bases between. Germline-derived CDR1 and CDR2 are SGHNT and YYREEE (reference sequence). The CDR3: CASSLVGDRREAFF. CDR3 DNA: TGTGCCAGCAGCTTGGTGGGGGACCGACGTGAAGCTTTCTTT.

Only a few counts were recorded for this clonotype. The chain uses TRBV20-1 and TRBJ2-7, with D perhaps matching TRBD1 or TRBD2 (6 bases each). The CDR3 contains 14 residues. Germline V gives CDR1 DFQATT, CDR2 SNEGSKA (reference sequence). Trimming pared 1 base from V and 6 bases from J, leaving 16 bases between. CDR3 residues: CSARGGALLVEQYF. The CDR3, as DNA: TGCAGTGCTAGAGGGGGGGCTCTCTTGGTCGAGCAGTACTTC.

Many counts were recorded for this clonotype. The rearrangement links TRBV5-1 to TRBJ1-1; 7 bases map to TRBD1. The germline gives CDR1 SGHRS, CDR2 YFSETQ. The V and J ends lost 4 bases and 4 bases, in that order; junction bases with no gene match: 10. This CDR3 comprises 15 residues. The CDR3 spells CASSARQGGFTEAFF. CDR3 coding DNA: TGCGCCAGCAGCGCCCGACAGGGTGGATTCACTGAAGCTTTCTTT.

This clonotype appeared a few times. This chain joins TRBV10-3 and TRBJ2-7, with 14 bases identical to TRBD2. The V segment lost 5 bases and the J segment 4 bases; nucleotides outside the gene matches: 7. In germline, CDR1 is ENHRY, CDR2 SYGVKD. This CDR3 spans 16 amino acids. In DNA, the CDR3 is TGTGCCATCAGTCAGGGACTAGCGGGGGCCAGTTACGAGCAGTACTTC. Protein sequence: CAISQGLAGASYEQYF.

V gene TRBV7-9 combines with J gene TRBJ1-4, with a tentative D call TRBD1 (5 bases). Germline lookup yields CDR1 SEHNR and CDR2 FQNEAQ (reference sequence). The V end lost 3 bases, the J end lost 8 bases, and 13 bases lay between the germline ends. The CDR3 covers 14 residues. The CDR3 reads CASSLLGAGEKLFF. The CDR3 DNA reads as TGTGCCAGCAGCTTGCTAGGGGCGGGGGAAAAACTGTTTTTT.

This clonotype was recorded many times. The chain joins TRBV6-4 to TRBJ1-1, with a tentative D call TRBD1 (5 bases). This CDR3 comprises 14 residues. Germline CDR1 reads MRHNA; CDR2 reads SNTAGT. V was shortened by 7 bases and J by 1 base, with 13 bases between the two germline ends. The CDR3 coding sequence is TGTGCCAGCACAACAAAGGGACGGAACACTGAAGCTTTCTTT. It translates to CASTTKGRNTEAFF.

This clonotype was observed at least ten times. J is TRBJ2-7 and V is TRBV20-1, with 10 positions matching TRBD1. With V trimmed by 4 bases and J by 5 bases, 11 bases remained unmatched. The CDR3 spans 15 residues. The germline CDR1 and CDR2 sequences are DFQATT and SNEGSKA (reference sequence). The CDR3 DNA reads TGCAGTGCTACATCTTTGGGACAGGGGTATGACGAGCAGTACTTC. Amino acid sequence: CSATSLGQGYDEQYF.

V gene TRBV28 combines with J gene TRBJ1-6; D is perhaps TRBD1 (6 bases). There are 13 residues in the CDR3. V was cut by 10 bases and J by 9 bases, with 16 bases left in between. Germline loops: CDR1 MDHEN, CDR2 SYDVKM. CDR3 coding DNA: TGTGCCACAAAACAGGGAACGGTTTCACCCCTCCACTTT. This translates into CATKQGTVSPLHF. The whole variable domain, filled in from reference TRBV28 and TRBJ1-6, reads DVKVTQSSRYLVKRTGEKVFLECVQDMDHENMFWYRQDPGLGLRLIYFSYDVKMKEKGDIPEGYSVSREKKERFSLILESASTNQTSMYLCATKQGTVSPLHFGNGTRLTVT.

The sample holds a few counts of this clonotype. This chain joins TRBV27 and TRBJ1-1; 8 bases map to TRBD1. After removal of 4 bases from V and 5 bases from J, the junction contained 9 bases not matched to a gene. Germline values: CDR1 MNHEY, CDR2 SMNVEV (reference sequence). The CDR3 loop spans 15 amino acids. This CDR3 is CASSSGDRFLTEAFF. CDR3 nucleotide sequence: TGTGCCAGCAGTTCCGGGGACAGGTTTTTAACTGAAGCTTTCTTT.

The V call is TRBV7-9, the J call TRBJ2-7; no firm D call. Trimming took 5 bases from V and 4 from J, leaving 12 bases between them. Germline assignment: CDR1 SEHNR and CDR2 FQNEAQ (reference sequence). This CDR3 has 13 amino acids. CDR3 amino acids: CASSDRVGYEQYF. CDR3 nucleotides: TGTGCCAGCAGCGACCGCGTGGGGTACGAGCAGTACTTC.

This clonotype has more than one count but fewer than ten. This rearrangement joins TRBV14 to TRBJ1-6, with D possibly being TRBD1 (6 bases). Trimming shortened V by 1 base and J by 10 bases, and 23 bases separated the two germline ends. CDR1 and CDR2 (germline): SGHDN, FVKESK. CDR3 length: 18 amino acids. In nucleotides, the CDR3 is TGTGCCAGCAGCCAAGCTTACGTAACAGGGCGAATGGAATCACCCCTCCACTTT. It codes for CASSQAYVTGRMESPLHF.

This clonotype appeared many times. The rearrangement uses TRBV20-1 and TRBJ2-1; TRBD2 is a possible D gene (5 bases). Trimming cost V 5 bases and J 3 bases, with 11 bases left between them. The germline gives CDR1 DFQATT, CDR2 SNEGSKA (reference sequence). This CDR3 has 13 amino acids. CDR3 sequence (DNA): TGCAGTGCTCACCGGGATTACTACAATGAGCAGTTCTTC. It translates to CSAHRDYYNEQFF.

This clonotype was seen at least ten times. The CDR3 reads CASSLTSGTGREQYF. In DNA form, the CDR3 reads TGTGCCAGCAGCCTGACCTCCGGGACAGGGCGGGAGCAGTACTTC. The chain couples TRBV5-6 to TRBJ2-7; 9 positions agree with TRBD1. The ends lost 4 bases at V and 7 bases at J; junction bases unmatched: 12. Germline V gene data show CDR1 as SGHDT and CDR2 as YYEEEE. This CDR3 has 15 amino acids.

This clonotype was seen ten or more times. This chain connects TRBV12-3 or TRBV12-4 to TRBJ1-2, with TRBD1 as a possible D gene (5 bases). V lost 2 bases and J 7 bases, leaving 14 bases between the germline ends. This CDR3 contains 14 residues. The CDR3 DNA follows: TGTGCCAGCAGTTTAAATCTACAGGAATCTGGCTACACCTTC. Protein: CASSLNLQESGYTF.

This clonotype was counted at least ten times. This chain joins TRBV3-1 and TRBJ2-1; no reliable D call. Trimming cost V 5 bases and J 6 bases, with 11 bases left between them. There are 13 residues in the CDR3. Germline V gene data show CDR1 as LGHDT and CDR2 as YNNKEL (reference sequence). The CDR3 DNA sequence: TGTGCCAGCAGCTTCGACTCTTTCAATGAGCAGTTCTTC. Its protein is CASSFDSFNEQFF.

This rearrangement joins TRBV30 to TRBJ1-6; D not resolved. Germline V gene data show CDR1 as GTSNPN and CDR2 as SVGIG (reference sequence). Trimming removed 4 bases from V and 7 bases from J, with 11 bases in between. The CDR3 length is 13 residues. CDR3 residues: CAWITDGNSPLHF. As DNA, the CDR3 is TGTGCCTGGATTACGGACGGGAATTCACCCCTCCACTTT.